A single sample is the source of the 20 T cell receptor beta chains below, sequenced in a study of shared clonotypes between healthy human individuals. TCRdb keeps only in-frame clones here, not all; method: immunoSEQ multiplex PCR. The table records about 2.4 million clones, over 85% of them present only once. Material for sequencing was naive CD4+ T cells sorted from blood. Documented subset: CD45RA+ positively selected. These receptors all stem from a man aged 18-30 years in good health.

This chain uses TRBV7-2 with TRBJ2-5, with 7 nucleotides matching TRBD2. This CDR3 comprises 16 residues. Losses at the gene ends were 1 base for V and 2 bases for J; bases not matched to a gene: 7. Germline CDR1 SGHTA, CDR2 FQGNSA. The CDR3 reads CASSLVGGSRQETQYF. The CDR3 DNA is TGTGCCAGCAGCTTAGTCGGCGGGAGCCGACAAGAGACCCAGTACTTC.

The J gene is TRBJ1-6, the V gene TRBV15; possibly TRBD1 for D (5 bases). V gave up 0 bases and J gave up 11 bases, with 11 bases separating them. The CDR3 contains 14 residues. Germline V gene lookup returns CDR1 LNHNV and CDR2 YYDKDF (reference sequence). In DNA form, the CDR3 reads TGTGCCACCAGCAGAGATCGTATGGGGGCACCCCTCCACTTT. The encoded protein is CATSRDRMGAPLHF.

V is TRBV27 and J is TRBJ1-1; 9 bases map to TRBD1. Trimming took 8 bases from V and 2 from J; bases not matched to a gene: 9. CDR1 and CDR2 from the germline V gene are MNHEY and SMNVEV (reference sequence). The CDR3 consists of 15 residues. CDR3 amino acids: CASGSQGAGNTEAFF. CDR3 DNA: TGTGCCAGCGGATCACAGGGGGCGGGAAACACTGAAGCTTTCTTT.

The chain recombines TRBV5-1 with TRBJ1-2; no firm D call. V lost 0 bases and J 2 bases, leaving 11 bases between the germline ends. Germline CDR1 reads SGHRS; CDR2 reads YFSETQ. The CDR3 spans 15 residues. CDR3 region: CASSLGLVENYGYTF. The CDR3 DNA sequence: TGCGCCAGCAGCTTGGGTCTTGTGGAGAACTATGGCTACACCTTC.

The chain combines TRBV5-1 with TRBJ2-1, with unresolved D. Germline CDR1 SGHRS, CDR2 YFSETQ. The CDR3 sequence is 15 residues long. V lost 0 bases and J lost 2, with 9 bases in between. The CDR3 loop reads CASSLAAVTYNEQFF. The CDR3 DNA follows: TGCGCCAGCAGCTTGGCTGCGGTAACCTACAATGAGCAGTTCTTC.

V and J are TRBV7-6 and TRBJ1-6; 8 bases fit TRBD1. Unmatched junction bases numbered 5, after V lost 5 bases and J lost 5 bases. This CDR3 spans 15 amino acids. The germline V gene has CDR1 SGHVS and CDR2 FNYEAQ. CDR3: CASSLQGGNNSPLHF. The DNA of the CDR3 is TGTGCCAGCAGCCTACAGGGGGGAAATAATTCACCCCTCCACTTT.

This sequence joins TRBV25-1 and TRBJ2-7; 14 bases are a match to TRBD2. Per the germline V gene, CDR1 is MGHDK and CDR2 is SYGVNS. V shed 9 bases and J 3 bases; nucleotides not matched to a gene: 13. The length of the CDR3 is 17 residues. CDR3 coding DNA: TGTGCCAGGCTTCCGGGACTAGCGGGAGCCCTTCGCTACGAGCAGTACTTC. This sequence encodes CARLPGLAGALRYEQYF.

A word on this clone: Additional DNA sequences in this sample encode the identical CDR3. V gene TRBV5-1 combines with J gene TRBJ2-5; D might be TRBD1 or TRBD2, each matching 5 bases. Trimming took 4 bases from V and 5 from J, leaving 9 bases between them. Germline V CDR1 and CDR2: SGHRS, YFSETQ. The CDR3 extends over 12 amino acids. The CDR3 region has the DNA TGCGCCAGCAGCCTCGGGACCGAGACCCAGTACTTC. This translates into CASSLGTETQYF.

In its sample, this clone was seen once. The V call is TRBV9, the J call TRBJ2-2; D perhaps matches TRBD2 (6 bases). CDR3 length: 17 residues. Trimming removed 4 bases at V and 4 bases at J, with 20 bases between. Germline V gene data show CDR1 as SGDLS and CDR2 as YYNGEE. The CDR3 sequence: CASSPQSGGLGTGELFF. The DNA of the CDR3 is TGTGCCAGCAGCCCCCAATCCGGGGGATTGGGCACCGGGGAGCTGTTTTTT.

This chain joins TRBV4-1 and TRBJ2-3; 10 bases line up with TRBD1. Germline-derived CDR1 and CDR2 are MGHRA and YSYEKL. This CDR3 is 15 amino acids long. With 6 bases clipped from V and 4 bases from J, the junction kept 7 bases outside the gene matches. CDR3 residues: CASSRDRGSADTQYF. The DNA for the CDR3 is TGCGCCAGCAGTCGGGACAGGGGTTCTGCAGATACGCAGTATTTT.

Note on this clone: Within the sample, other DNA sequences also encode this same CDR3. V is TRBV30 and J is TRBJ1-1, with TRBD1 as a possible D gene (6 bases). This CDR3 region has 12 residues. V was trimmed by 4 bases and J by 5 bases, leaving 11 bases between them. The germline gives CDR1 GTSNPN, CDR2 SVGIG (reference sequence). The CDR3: CAWNRVGTEAFF. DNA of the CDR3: TGTGCCTGGAACAGGGTTGGGACTGAAGCTTTCTTT. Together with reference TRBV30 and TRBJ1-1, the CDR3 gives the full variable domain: SQTIHQWPATLVQPVGSPLSLECTVEGTSNPNLYWYRQAAGRGLQLLFYSVGIGQISSEVPQNLSASRPQDRQFILSSKKLLLSDSGFYLCAWNRVGTEAFFGQGTRLTVV.

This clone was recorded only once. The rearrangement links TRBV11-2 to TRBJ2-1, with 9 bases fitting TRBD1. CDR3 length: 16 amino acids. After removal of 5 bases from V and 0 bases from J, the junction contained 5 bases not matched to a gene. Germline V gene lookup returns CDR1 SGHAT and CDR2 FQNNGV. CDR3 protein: CASSRTGVSSYNEQFF. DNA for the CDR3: TGTGCCAGCAGCCGGACAGGGGTAAGCTCCTACAATGAGCAGTTCTTC.

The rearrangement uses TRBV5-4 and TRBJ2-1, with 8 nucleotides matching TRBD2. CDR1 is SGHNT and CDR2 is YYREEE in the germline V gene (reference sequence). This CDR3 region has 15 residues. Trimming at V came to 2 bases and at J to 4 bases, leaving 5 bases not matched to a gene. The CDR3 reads CASSFGGAGYNEQFF. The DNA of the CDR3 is TGTGCCAGCAGCTTCGGGGGGGCCGGGTACAATGAGCAGTTCTTC.

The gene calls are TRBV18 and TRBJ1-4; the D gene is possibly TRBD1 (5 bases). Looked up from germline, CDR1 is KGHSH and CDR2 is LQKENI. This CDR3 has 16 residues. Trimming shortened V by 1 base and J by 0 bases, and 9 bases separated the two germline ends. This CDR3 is CASSPRDAATNEKLFF. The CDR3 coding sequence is TGTGCCAGCTCACCACGGGACGCCGCAACTAATGAAAAACTGTTTTTT.

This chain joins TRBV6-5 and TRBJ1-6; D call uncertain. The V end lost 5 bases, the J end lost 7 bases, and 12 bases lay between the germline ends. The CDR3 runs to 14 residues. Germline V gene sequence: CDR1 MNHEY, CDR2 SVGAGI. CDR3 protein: CASSHREPNSPLHF. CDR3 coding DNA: TGTGCCAGCAGTCACCGGGAGCCCAATTCACCCCTCCACTTT.

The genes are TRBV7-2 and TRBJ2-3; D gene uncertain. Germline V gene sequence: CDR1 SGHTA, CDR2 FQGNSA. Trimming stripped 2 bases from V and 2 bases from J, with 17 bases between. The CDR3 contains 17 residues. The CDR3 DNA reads TGTGCCAGCAGCTTATCGGAGCGCCCAATTTCCACAGATACGCAGTATTTT. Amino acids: CASSLSERPISTDTQYF. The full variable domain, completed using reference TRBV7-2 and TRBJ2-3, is GAGVSQSPSNKVTEKGKDVELRCDPISGHTALYWYRQSLGQGLEFLIYFQGNSAPDKSGLPSDRFSAERTGGSVSTLTIQRTQQEDSAVYLCASSLSERPISTDTQYFGPGTRLTVL.

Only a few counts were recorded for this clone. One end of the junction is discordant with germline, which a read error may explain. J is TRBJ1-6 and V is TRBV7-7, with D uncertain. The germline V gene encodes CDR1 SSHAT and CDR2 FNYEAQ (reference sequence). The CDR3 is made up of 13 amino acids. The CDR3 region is CASSRSRDSPLHF. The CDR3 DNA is TGTGCTAGCAGCCGTTCACGGGATTCACCCCTCCACTTT.

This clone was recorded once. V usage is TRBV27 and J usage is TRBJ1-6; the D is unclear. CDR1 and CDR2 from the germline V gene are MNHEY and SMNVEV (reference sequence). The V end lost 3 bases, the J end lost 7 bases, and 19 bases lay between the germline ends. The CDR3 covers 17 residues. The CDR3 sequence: CASSFPPSQAPNSPLHF. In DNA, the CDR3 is TGTGCCAGCAGTTTCCCCCCCAGTCAGGCCCCAAATTCACCCCTCCACTTT.

CDR3 sequence: CASSRDSGFTYEQYF. The DNA for the CDR3 is TGTGCCAGCTCACGAGACAGTGGCTTTACCTACGAGCAGTACTTC. V is TRBV18 and J is TRBJ2-7; perhaps TRBD1 as D (5 bases). Germline V gives CDR1 KGHSH, CDR2 LQKENI. There are 15 residues in the CDR3. V was clipped by 4 bases and J by 2 bases, with 15 bases between them.

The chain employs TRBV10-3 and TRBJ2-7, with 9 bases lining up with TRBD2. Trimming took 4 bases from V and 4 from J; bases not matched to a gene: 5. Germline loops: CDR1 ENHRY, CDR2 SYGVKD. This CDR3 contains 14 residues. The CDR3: CAISGSGSGYEQYF. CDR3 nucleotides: TGTGCCATCAGTGGTAGCGGGAGTGGGTACGAGCAGTACTTC.